This passage covers 30 T cell receptor beta chains from one sample sequenced in a study of blood T cells in healthy people across ages. The use of a sample-barcoded 5' primer and a J-beta primer mix characterized a second PCR of about 6 to 11 cycles. TCRdb redid the calling of the 5' RACE reads with MiXCR, one entry per CDR3 protein. Of around 520,000 distinct CDR3 sequences in the sample, about 28% were seen once. The sample was also reused in another study, on T cells of mothers and their children.

The sequencing input was blood. Receptors were obtained from a boy between 2 and 15 years old in good health.

V and J are TRBV12-3 or TRBV12-4 and TRBJ2-5, with a possible D match to TRBD2 (6 bases). The CDR3 loop spans 16 amino acids. Trimming left V 3 bases short and J 5 bases short, with 19 bases between. The DNA of the CDR3 is TGTGCCAGCAGTTTCGGGGGACCCATCATCCCGGAGACCCAGTACTTC. Its protein is CASSFGGPIIPETQYF.

This clonotype was seen only a few times. The V and J genes are TRBV14 and TRBJ2-7, with D possibly matching TRBD2 (6 bases). Trimming left V 1 base short and J 7 bases short, with 14 bases between. CDR1 is SGHDN and CDR2 is FVKESK in the germline V gene. The length of the CDR3 is 14 residues. For the CDR3, the DNA is TGTGCCAGCAGCCAAGTGGGCGTGGAGGGGGAGCAGTACTTC. It specifies CASSQVGVEGEQYF.

The rearrangement links TRBV2 to TRBJ2-7; the D call may be TRBD1 or TRBD2 (5 bases each). Deletions cut 8 bases from V and 6 bases from J, with 17 bases between. Germline CDR1 reads SNHLY; CDR2 reads FYNNEI. The CDR3 is 13 residues long. This CDR3 reads CASGTGTGREQYF. Here the CDR3 DNA reads TGTGCCAGCGGAACGGGGACCGGGCGCGAGCAGTACTTC. Combining the CDR3 with reference TRBV2 and TRBJ2-7 gives the whole variable domain EPEVTQTPSHQVTQMGQEVILRCVPISNHLYFYWYRQILGQKVEFLVSFYNNEISEKSEIFDDQFSVERPDGSNFTLKIRSTKLEDSAMYFCASGTGTGREQYFGPGTRLTVT.

This clonotype was detected only a few times. The chain is built from TRBV20-1 and TRBJ2-7; a possible D gene is TRBD2 (5 bases). CDR3 length: 12 residues. CDR1 and CDR2 from the germline V gene are DFQATT and SNEGSKA (reference sequence). Between the trimmed V and J ends, which lost 5 bases and 6 bases, there was a span of 14 bases. The CDR3 reads CSALPRVSEQYF. CDR3 nucleotides: TGCAGTGCTCTCCCGCGGGTGTCCGAGCAGTACTTC.

In this sample, this clonotype turned up a few times. This chain connects TRBV7-8 to TRBJ1-5; D perhaps matches TRBD1 (5 bases). In germline, CDR1 is SGHVS, CDR2 FQNEAQ. Trimming took 4 bases from V and 1 from J, leaving 11 bases between them. CDR3 length: 15 amino acids. The CDR3 DNA sequence: TGTGCCAGCAGCTCACACCGGGACAGCAATCAGCCCCAGCATTTT. Translation gives CASSSHRDSNQPQHF. Variable domain in full (rest from reference TRBV7-8 and TRBJ1-5): GAGVSQSPRYKVAKRGQDVALRCDPISGHVSLFWYQQALGQGPEFLTYFQNEAQLDKSGLPSDRFFAERPEGSVSTLKIQRTQQEDSAVYLCASSSHRDSNQPQHFGDGTRLSIL.

In nucleotides, the CDR3 is TGTGCCAGCAGCTCCGGGACTAGCGGGAGAACAACTACAGAGCAGTACTTC. Its protein is CASSSGTSGRTTTEQYF. The J gene is TRBJ2-7, the V gene TRBV6-2 or TRBV6-3; 14 positions match TRBD2. Per germline, CDR1 MNHEY and CDR2 SVGEGT. J gave up 7 bases and V 6 bases, and 14 bases lay outside the gene matches. The CDR3 consists of 17 residues.

This sequence joins TRBV4-3 and TRBJ1-2; TRBD1 matches at 8 bases. The V and J ends lost 3 bases and 2 bases, in that order; junction bases with no gene match: 5. This CDR3 has 15 residues. In germline, CDR1 is LGHNA, CDR2 YSLEER. CDR3 DNA: TGCGCCAGCAGCCAGACCAGGGGGCCAAACTATGGCTACACCTTC. Translated: CASSQTRGPNYGYTF.

The table lists this clonotype with a few counts. The V and J genes are TRBV20-1 and TRBJ2-1; D remains unclear. The CDR3 loop spans 14 amino acids. Germline values: CDR1 DFQATT, CDR2 SNEGSKA (reference sequence). V dropped 3 bases and J dropped 0 bases, with 9 bases sitting between them. For the CDR3, the DNA is TGCAGTGCTAGTATTCAGAGCTCCTACAATGAGCAGTTCTTC. This encodes CSASIQSSYNEQFF.

V and J are TRBV12-3 or TRBV12-4 and TRBJ2-5; the match to TRBD2 covers 8 bases. The end of the DNA aligns better with TRBJ2-7, so the J call may be wrong. This CDR3 is built from 13 residues. CDR3 coding DNA: TGTGCCAGCAGTCCCAGCGGGAGAACCGAGCAGTACTTC. This translates into CASSPSGRTEQYF.

The chain links TRBV11-2 to TRBJ2-4; possible D gene TRBD2, 6 bases. Germline-derived CDR1 and CDR2 are SGHAT and FQNNGV. V was clipped by 5 bases and J by 0 bases, with 20 bases between them. The CDR3 runs 18 residues. The CDR3, as DNA: TGTGCCAGCAGCCTATCCGGAGGGCGGACTCTAGCCAAAAACATTCAGTACTTC. It encodes CASSLSGGRTLAKNIQYF.

V gene TRBV6-2 or TRBV6-3 combines with J gene TRBJ1-4; D remains ambiguous. The V gene's germline CDR1 is MNHEY and CDR2 SVGEGT. This CDR3 comprises 15 residues. The V end lost 0 bases, the J end lost 5 bases, and 10 bases lay between the germline ends. This chain's CDR3 is CASSYSGFPNEKLFF. The CDR3 bases are TGTGCCAGCAGTTACTCTGGGTTCCCGAATGAAAAACTGTTTTTT.

This clonotype appeared a few times. The chain is built from TRBV29-1 and TRBJ2-5, with unresolved D. This CDR3 spans 11 amino acids. Germline CDR1 reads SQVTM; CDR2 reads ANQGSEA. With 4 bases removed from V and 0 bases from J, the gap between germline ends came to 3 bases. This CDR3 reads CSVAHQETQYF. The DNA for the CDR3 is TGCAGCGTTGCACACCAAGAGACCCAGTACTTC. Based on the CDR3 plus reference TRBV29-1 and TRBJ2-5, the full variable domain is SAVISQKPSRDICQRGTSLTIQCQVDSQVTMMFWYRQQPGQSLTLIATANQGSEATYESGFVIDKFPISRPNLTFSTLTVSNMSPEDSSIYLCSVAHQETQYFGPGTRLLVL.

The sample holds a few counts of this clonotype. The chain joins TRBV29-1 to TRBJ2-7; D is ambiguous. The V gene lost 6 bases and the J gene lost 0 bases, with 9 bases spanning the gap. The CDR3 runs to 12 residues. CDR1 is SQVTM, CDR2 ANQGSEA, per germline. The CDR3 region is CSVSDPSYEQYF. CDR3 DNA sequence: TGCAGCGTCTCAGACCCCTCCTACGAGCAGTACTTC.

There are a few counts of this clonotype. The genes are TRBV6-6 and TRBJ2-5; D is possibly TRBD2 (5 bases). Gene TRBJ2-7 matches the end of the DNA better, so the J call may be wrong. CDR3 length: 15 residues. The V gene's germline CDR1 is MNHNY and CDR2 SVGAGI (reference sequence). The CDR3 spells CASSYLGDRRYEQYF. CDR3 in DNA: TGTGCCAGCAGTTACCTGGGAGACCGGCGCTACGAGCAGTACTTC.

The V and J genes are TRBV7-2 and TRBJ2-5, with D perhaps TRBD2 (6 bases). Germline CDR1 SGHTA, CDR2 FQGNSA. Trimming stripped 0 bases from V and 4 bases from J, with 15 bases between. The CDR3 has 16 residues. This CDR3 reads CASSLAPSQGGETQYF. CDR3 in DNA: TGTGCCAGCAGCTTAGCTCCAAGTCAGGGAGGAGAGACCCAGTACTTC.

This clonotype was counted only a few times. The chain has TRBV27 and TRBJ2-2; TRBD2 is a possible D gene (5 bases). V lost 4 bases and J 5 bases, leaving 14 bases between the germline ends. CDR1 and CDR2 (germline): MNHEY, SMNVEV (reference sequence). This CDR3 is 15 amino acids long. CDR3 nucleotide sequence: TGTGCCAGCAGTTCCCGAGGGTGGGAAACCGGGGAGCTGTTTTTT. It is translated as CASSSRGWETGELFF.

This clonotype has a handful of counts. The genes are TRBV6-5 and TRBJ2-5, with a possible D match to TRBD2 (5 bases). V was pared by 6 bases and J by 10 bases, with 12 bases between. CDR3 size: 11 residues. Germline assignment: CDR1 MNHEY and CDR2 SVGAGI. The CDR3 reads CASRSIGDQYF. In DNA, the CDR3 is TGTGCCAGCAGATCGATCGGGGACCAGTACTTC.

The chain is built from TRBV27 and TRBJ1-2, with D maybe TRBD1 (6 bases). This CDR3 contains 15 residues. The germline CDR1 and CDR2 sequences are MNHEY and SMNVEV (reference sequence). V was cut by 5 bases and J by 0 bases, with 13 bases left in between. CDR3 sequence reads: CASSKSPGANYGYTF. CDR3 DNA: TGTGCCAGCAGTAAATCTCCAGGGGCTAACTATGGCTACACCTTC.

The gene calls are TRBV11-2 and TRBJ2-5; no reliable D call. TRBJ2-7 matches the DNA end more closely, so the J call is doubtful. CDR3 length: 14 amino acids. Per germline, CDR1 SGHAT and CDR2 FQNNGV. The CDR3 coding sequence is TGTGCCAGCAGCTTACCTACATCGGTTAGCGAGCAGTACTTC. As protein: CASSLPTSVSEQYF.

This clonotype has at least ten counts. Mismatch with germline at one junction end may stem from a read error. The V gene is TRBV12-3 or TRBV12-4, the J gene TRBJ2-7; D uncertain. This CDR3 has 13 amino acids. The CDR3 DNA sequence: TGCGCCAGCAGCCAAGGTTTAAACTACGAGCAGTACTTC. It is translated as CASSQGLNYEQYF.

V usage is TRBV7-7 and J usage is TRBJ2-2; maybe TRBD2 (6 bases). The germline gives CDR1 SSHAT, CDR2 FNYEAQ (reference sequence). The germline V and J ends were trimmed by 1 base and 3 bases, with 15 bases remaining between them. CDR3 size: 17 residues. CDR3 bases: TGTGCCAGCAGCTTAGGGTCGGCGGGGCCATACACCGGGGAGCTGTTTTTT. Its protein is CASSLGSAGPYTGELFF.

This clonotype was seen a few times. The chain links TRBV7-9 to TRBJ2-1; D may match TRBD1 or TRBD2 (6 bases each). V was shortened by 1 base and J by 2 bases, with 9 bases between the two germline ends. Germline-derived CDR1 and CDR2 are SEHNR and FQNEAQ (reference sequence). The CDR3 sequence is 15 residues long. DNA of the CDR3: TGTGCCAGCAGCTTAGAGGGGGGAACCTACAATGAGCAGTTCTTC. Translation gives CASSLEGGTYNEQFF.

The chain joins TRBV29-1 to TRBJ2-4, with 7 positions matching TRBD2. Gene TRBJ2-5 matches the end of the DNA better, so the J call may be wrong. The CDR3 consists of 13 residues. Germline CDR1 reads SQVTM; CDR2 reads ANQGSEA. CDR3 in DNA: TGCAGCGTCGATCGCCTAGCGGAAGAGACCCAGTACTTC. It is translated as CSVDRLAEETQYF.

The chain links TRBV4-1 to TRBJ2-7; tentatively, D is TRBD2 (6 bases). CDR3 length equals 16 residues. V was cut by 4 bases and J by 2 bases, with 18 bases left in between. CDR1 and CDR2 (germline): MGHRA, YSYEKL. CDR3 residues: CASSPAEGLGPYEQYF. The CDR3 coding sequence is TGCGCCAGCAGCCCAGCGGAGGGGTTGGGTCCCTACGAGCAGTACTTC.

The rearrangement joins TRBV5-4 to TRBJ2-1, with TRBD2 matching over 10 bases. The germline gives CDR1 SGHNT, CDR2 YYREEE (reference sequence). The V segment lost 5 bases and the J segment 5 bases; nucleotides outside the gene matches: 22. The CDR3 contains 20 residues. CDR3 amino acids: CASSRGLAASIEQRDNEQFF. The DNA of the CDR3 is TGTGCCAGCAGTCGTGGACTAGCGGCATCCATAGAGCAGAGGGACAATGAGCAGTTCTTC.

The chain couples TRBV5-1 to TRBJ2-5; 12 bases fit TRBD2. Judging by the DNA end, TRBJ2-7 fits better; the J call may be wrong. Germline lookup yields CDR1 SGHRS and CDR2 YFSETQ. The CDR3 has 17 amino acids. Written as DNA, the CDR3 is TGCGCCAGCAGCACAACTAGCGGGGGGACCTTCTCCTACGAGCAGTACTTC. This encodes CASSTTSGGTFSYEQYF.

The J gene is TRBJ2-5, the V gene TRBV5-1; 9 bases align to TRBD2. V was clipped by 3 bases and J by 2 bases; unmatched bases: 8. The CDR3 has 16 amino acids. Germline-derived CDR1 and CDR2 are SGHRS and YFSETQ. CDR3 nucleotides: TGCGCCAGCAGCTGGAGGCGGGGGGGCCGTCAAGAGACCCAGTACTTC. It encodes CASSWRRGGRQETQYF.

The chain uses TRBV9 and TRBJ2-7, with a tentative D call TRBD1 (5 bases). Matching the DNA end better, TRBJ2-6 makes the J call doubtful. The germline gives CDR1 SGDLS, CDR2 YYNGEE. This CDR3 region has 17 residues. The CDR3 DNA reads as TGTGCCAGCAGCGTAGAGGGGCAGCCCTATGGGGCCAACGTCCTGACTTTC. This sequence encodes CASSVEGQPYGANVLTF.

This rearrangement joins TRBV12-3 or TRBV12-4 to TRBJ2-3; unclear D gene. V dropped 5 bases and J dropped 4 bases, with 16 bases sitting between them. The CDR3 runs 15 residues. The CDR3 sequence is CASSPEGVKADTQYF. Here the CDR3 DNA reads TGTGCCAGCAGTCCCGAAGGAGTGAAAGCAGATACGCAGTATTTT.

This clonotype was found a few times. This rearrangement joins TRBV5-1 to TRBJ1-3, with TRBD1 matching over 7 bases. The V gene end was trimmed by 4 bases and the J gene end by 0 bases; junction bases not matched to a gene: 4. The germline V gene has CDR1 SGHRS and CDR2 YFSETQ. The CDR3 runs 15 residues. The chain's CDR3 is CASSKDRNSGNTIYF. In nucleotides, the CDR3 is TGCGCCAGCAGCAAGGACAGGAACTCTGGAAACACCATATATTTT.